This T cell receptor beta chain was observed in a study of long-term antiretroviral therapy in people with HIV. Overall study findings and caveats: Pre-ART expanded clones dominated the repertoire at every time point. Older ART regimens may have been in use when blood was drawn between about 2004 and 2018.

As for this clone: The antigen is undetermined.

With survey level as its setting, the immunoSEQ assay was v3.0. Data came from immunoSEQ multiplex PCR; TCRdb stores just in-frame clones and leaves some out. The repertoire holds 20,000 to 25,000 clones, over 70% seen once, with 7% to 9.5% in the top ten. The ends lost 1 base at V and 5 bases at J; junction bases unmatched: 5. The germline V gene encodes CDR1 LNHNV and CDR2 YYDKDF (reference sequence). The CDR3 runs 16 residues. The United States was where all participants with HIV were treated. This rearrangement joins TRBV15 to TRBJ1-4, with 9 bases fitting TRBD1. The TCR was taken from a woman aged 40 to 50 with HIV. The starting material was unsorted PBMCs, obtained 1.2 years after starting antiretroviral therapy. In nucleotides, the CDR3 is TGTGCCACCAGCAGAGGCTACGGGACAGGGAATGAAAAACTGTTTTTT. It encodes CATSRGYGTGNEKLFF.